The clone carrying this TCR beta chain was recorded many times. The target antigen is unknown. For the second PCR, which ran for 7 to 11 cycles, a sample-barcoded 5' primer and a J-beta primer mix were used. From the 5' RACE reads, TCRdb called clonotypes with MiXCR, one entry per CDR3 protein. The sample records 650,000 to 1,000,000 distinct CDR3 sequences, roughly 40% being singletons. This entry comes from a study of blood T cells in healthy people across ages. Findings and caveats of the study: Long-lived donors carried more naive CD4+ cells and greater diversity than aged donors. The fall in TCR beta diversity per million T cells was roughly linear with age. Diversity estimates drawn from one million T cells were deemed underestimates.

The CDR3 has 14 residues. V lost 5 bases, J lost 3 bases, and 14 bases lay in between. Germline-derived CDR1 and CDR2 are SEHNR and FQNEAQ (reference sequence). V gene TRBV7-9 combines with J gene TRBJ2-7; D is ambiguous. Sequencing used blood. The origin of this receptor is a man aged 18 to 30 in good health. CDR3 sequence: CASSPPGNGYEQYF. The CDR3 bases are TGTGCCAGCAGCCCCCCAGGAAACGGCTACGAGCAGTACTTC.